This TCR beta chain was recovered during a study of Graves' ophthalmopathy and Graves' hyperthyroidism. Overall study context: Peripheral blood was gathered at the point of initial diagnosis, before any treatment started.

Germline values: CDR1 SGHTA, CDR2 FQGTGA. The CDR3 is 16 amino acids. J lost 1 base, V lost 1 base, and 0 bases had no gene match. Ophthalmopathy donors' eye disease showed moderate-to-severe activity, CAS of at least 3, NOSPECS of at least 4 and duration under 3 months. Diagnosis was based on clinical symptoms, serum thyroxine, TRAb, thyroid ultrasound and orbital computed tomography. RNA transcripts yielded amplified TCR beta CDR3 regions. HTBI primers primed a first-round RT-PCR, and a second-round multiplex PCR followed. TCRdb re-derived calls from the multiplex PCR reads in MiXCR, one entry per CDR3 protein. This sample carries hundreds of thousands of distinct CDR3 sequences, around 45% of them seen once, and the ten largest clones take roughly half.

The source is an adult man with Graves' ophthalmopathy. What was sequenced was peripheral blood. This chain links TRBV7-3 with TRBJ2-2, with 10 positions matching TRBD2. CDR3 amino acids: CASSLIAGGNTGELFF. Here the CDR3 DNA reads TGTGCCAGCAGCTTAATAGCGGGGGGGAACACCGGGGAGCTGTTTTTT.